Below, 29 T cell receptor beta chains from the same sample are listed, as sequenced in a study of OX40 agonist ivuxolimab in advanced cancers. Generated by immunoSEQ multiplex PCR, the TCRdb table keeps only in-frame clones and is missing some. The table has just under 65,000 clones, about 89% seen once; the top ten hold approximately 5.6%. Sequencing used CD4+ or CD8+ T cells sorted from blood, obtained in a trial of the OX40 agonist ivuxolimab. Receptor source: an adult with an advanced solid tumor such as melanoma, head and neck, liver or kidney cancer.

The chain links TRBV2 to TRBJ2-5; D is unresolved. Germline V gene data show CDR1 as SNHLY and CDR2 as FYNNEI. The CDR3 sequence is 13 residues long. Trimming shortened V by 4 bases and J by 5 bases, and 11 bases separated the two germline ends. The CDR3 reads CASSGQVGETQYF. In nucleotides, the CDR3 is TGTGCCAGCAGTGGTCAGGTCGGGGAGACCCAGTACTTC.

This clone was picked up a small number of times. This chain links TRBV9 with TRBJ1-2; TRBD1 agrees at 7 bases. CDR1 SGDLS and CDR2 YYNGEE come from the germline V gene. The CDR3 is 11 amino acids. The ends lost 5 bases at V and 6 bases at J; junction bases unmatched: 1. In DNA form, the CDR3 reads TGTGCCAGCAGTGGGACAGATGGCTACACCTTC. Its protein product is CASSGTDGYTF. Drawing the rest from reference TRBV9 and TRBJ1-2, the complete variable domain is DSGVTQTPKHLITATGQRVTLRCSPRSGDLSVYWYQQSLDQGLQFLIQYYNGEERAKGNILERFSAQQFPDLHSELNLSSLELGDSALYFCASSGTDGYTFGSGTRLTVV.

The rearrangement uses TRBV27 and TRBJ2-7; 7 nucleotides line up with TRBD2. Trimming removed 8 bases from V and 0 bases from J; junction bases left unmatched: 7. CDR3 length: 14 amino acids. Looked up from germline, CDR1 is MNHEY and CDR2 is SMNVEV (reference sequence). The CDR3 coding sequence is TGTGCCAGCCCCTTGGCGGGGGTCTCCTACGAGCAGTACTTC. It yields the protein CASPLAGVSYEQYF.

The CDR3, as DNA: TGTGCCAGCAGCTTAGAGGCCGGACAGGGTGAAGCTTTCTTT. Amino acids: CASSLEAGQGEAFF. This chain uses TRBV7-2 with TRBJ1-1, with 8 bases identical to TRBD1. The CDR3 is made up of 14 amino acids. Trimming cost V 1 base and J 7 bases; bases outside gene matches: 5. CDR1 and CDR2 (germline): SGHTA, FQGNSA.

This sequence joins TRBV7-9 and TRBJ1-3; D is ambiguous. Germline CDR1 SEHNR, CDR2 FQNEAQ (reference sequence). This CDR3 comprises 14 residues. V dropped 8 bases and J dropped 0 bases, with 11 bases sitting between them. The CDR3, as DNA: TGTGCCAGCTTCCTCACCAGCTCTGGAAACACCATATATTTT. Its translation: CASFLTSSGNTIYF.

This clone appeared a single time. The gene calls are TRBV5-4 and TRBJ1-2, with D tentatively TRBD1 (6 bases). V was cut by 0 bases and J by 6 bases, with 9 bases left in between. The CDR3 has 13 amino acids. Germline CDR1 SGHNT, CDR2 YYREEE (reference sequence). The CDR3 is CASSLAGVDGYTF. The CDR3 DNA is TGTGCCAGCAGCTTGGCAGGGGTCGATGGCTACACCTTC.

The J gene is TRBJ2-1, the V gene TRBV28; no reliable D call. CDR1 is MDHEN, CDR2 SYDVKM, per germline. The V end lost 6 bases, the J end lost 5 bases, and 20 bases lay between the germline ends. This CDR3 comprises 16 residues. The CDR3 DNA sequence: TGTGCCAGCAGCCAACCAACCAGCGTAACCCACAATGAGCAGTTCTTC. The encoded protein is CASSQPTSVTHNEQFF.

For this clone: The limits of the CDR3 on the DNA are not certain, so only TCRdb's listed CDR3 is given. CDR3 amino acids: CASTSGDPPYEQYF. This chain joins TRBV19 and TRBJ2-7; TRBD2 is the table's D call, not checked against the DNA. CDR1 is LNHDA, CDR2 SQIVND, per germline (reference sequence). The CDR3 comprises 14 residues, both ends counted.

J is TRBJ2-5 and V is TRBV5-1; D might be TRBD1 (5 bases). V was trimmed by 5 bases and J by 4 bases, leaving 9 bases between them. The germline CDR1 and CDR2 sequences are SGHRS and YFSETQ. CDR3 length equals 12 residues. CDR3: CASRRQSETQYF. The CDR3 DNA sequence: TGCGCCAGCAGACGACAGTCAGAGACCCAGTACTTC. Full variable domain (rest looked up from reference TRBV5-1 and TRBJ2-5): KAGVTQTPRYLIKTRGQQVTLSCSPISGHRSVSWYQQTPGQGLQFLFEYFSETQRNKGNFPGRFSGRQFSNSRSEMNVSTLELGDSALYLCASRRQSETQYFGPGTRLLVL.

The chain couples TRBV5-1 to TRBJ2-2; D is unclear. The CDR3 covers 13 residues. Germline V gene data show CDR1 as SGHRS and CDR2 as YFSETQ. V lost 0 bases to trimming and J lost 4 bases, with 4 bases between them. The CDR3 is CASSLAITGELFF. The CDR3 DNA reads TGCGCCAGCAGCTTGGCCATCACCGGGGAGCTGTTTTTT.

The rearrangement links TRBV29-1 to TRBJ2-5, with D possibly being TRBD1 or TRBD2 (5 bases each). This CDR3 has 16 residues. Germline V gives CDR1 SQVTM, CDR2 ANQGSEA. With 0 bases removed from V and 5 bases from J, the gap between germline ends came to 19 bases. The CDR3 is CSVEDRKGTARETQYF. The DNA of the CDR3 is TGCAGCGTTGAAGATCGGAAAGGGACGGCTCGGGAGACCCAGTACTTC. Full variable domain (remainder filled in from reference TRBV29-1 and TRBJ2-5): SAVISQKPSRDICQRGTSLTIQCQVDSQVTMMFWYRQQPGQSLTLIATANQGSEATYESGFVIDKFPISRPNLTFSTLTVSNMSPEDSSIYLCSVEDRKGTARETQYFGPGTRLLVL.

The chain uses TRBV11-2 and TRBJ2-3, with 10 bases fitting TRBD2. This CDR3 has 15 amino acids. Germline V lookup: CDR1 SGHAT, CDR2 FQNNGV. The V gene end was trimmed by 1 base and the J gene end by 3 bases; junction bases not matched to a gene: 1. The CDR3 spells CASSLGGLATDTQYF. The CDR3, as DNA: TGTGCCAGCAGCTTAGGGGGACTAGCGACAGATACGCAGTATTTT. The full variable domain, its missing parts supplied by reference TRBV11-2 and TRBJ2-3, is EAGVAQSPRYKIIEKRQSVAFWCNPISGHATLYWYQQILGQGPKLLIQFQNNGVVDDSQLPKDRFSAERLKGVDSTLKIQPAKLEDSAVYLCASSLGGLATDTQYFGPGTRLTVL.

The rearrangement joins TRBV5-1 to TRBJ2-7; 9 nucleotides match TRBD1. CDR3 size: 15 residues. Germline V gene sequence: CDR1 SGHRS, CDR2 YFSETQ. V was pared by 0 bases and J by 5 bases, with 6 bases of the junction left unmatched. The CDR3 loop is CASSLAGTGTHEQYF. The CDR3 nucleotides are TGCGCCAGCAGCTTGGCCGGGACAGGGACCCACGAGCAGTACTTC.

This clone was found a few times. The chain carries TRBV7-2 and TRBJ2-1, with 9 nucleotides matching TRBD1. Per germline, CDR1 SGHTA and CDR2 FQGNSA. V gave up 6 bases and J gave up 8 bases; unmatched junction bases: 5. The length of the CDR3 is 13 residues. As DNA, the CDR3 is TGTGCCAGCAGACGGACAGGGGTCCATGAGCAGTTCTTC. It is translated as CASRRTGVHEQFF.

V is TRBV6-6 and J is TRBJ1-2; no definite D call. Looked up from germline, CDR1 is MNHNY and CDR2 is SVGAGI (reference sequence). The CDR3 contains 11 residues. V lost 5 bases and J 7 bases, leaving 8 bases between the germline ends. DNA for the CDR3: TGTGCCAGCAGTCCCAAAAGTGGCTACACCTTC. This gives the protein CASSPKSGYTF.

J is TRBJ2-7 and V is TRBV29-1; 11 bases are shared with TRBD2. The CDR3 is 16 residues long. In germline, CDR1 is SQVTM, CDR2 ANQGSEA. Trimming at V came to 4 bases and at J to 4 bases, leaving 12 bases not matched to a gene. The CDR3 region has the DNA TGCAGCGTTGTGGGCTTAGCGGGAGGGCCTGGGTACGAGCAGTACTTC. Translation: CSVVGLAGGPGYEQYF.

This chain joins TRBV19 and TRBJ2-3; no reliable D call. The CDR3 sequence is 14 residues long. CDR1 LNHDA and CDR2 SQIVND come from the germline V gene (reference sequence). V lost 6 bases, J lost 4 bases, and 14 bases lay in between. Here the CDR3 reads CASRDQTAADTQYF. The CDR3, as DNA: TGTGCCAGTAGGGACCAAACAGCAGCAGATACGCAGTATTTT.

This chain's CDR3 is CASSLNLQKVYEQYF. CDR3 coding DNA: TGTGCCAGCAGCTTAAACCTCCAGAAAGTTTACGAGCAGTACTTC. The gene calls are TRBV7-8 and TRBJ2-7; D is uncertain. There are 15 residues in the CDR3. The germline V gene encodes CDR1 SGHVS and CDR2 FQNEAQ. V lost 2 bases and J lost 4, with 15 bases in between.

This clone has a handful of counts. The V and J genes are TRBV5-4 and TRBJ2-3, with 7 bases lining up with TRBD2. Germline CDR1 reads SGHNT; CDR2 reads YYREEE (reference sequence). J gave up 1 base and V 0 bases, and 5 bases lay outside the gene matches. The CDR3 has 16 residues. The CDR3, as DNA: TGTGCCAGCAGCTTGGTTCGGGGGGAGGGCACAGATACGCAGTATTTT. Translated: CASSLVRGEGTDTQYF. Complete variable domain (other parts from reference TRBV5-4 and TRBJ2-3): ETGVTQSPTHLIKTRGQQVTLRCSSQSGHNTVSWYQQALGQGPQFIFQYYREEENGRGNFPPRFSGLQFPNYSSELNVNALELDDSALYLCASSLVRGEGTDTQYFGPGTRLTVL.

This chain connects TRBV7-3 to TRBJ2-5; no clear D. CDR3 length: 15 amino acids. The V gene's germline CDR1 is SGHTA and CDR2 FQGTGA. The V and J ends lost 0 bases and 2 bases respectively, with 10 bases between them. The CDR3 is CASSLTGALQETQYF. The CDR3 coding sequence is TGTGCCAGCAGCTTAACTGGTGCGTTACAAGAGACCCAGTACTTC. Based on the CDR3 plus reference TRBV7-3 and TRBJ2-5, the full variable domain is GAGVSQTPSNKVTEKGKYVELRCDPISGHTALYWYRQSLGQGPEFLIYFQGTGAADDSGLPNDRFFAVRPEGSVSTLKIQRTERGDSAVYLCASSLTGALQETQYFGPGTRLLVL.

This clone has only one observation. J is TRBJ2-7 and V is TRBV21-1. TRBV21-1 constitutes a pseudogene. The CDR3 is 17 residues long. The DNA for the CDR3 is TGTGCCAGCAGCAAAGCTAAGCACTCCCCGACCTCCTACGAGCAGTACTTC. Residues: CASSKAKHSPTSYEQYF.

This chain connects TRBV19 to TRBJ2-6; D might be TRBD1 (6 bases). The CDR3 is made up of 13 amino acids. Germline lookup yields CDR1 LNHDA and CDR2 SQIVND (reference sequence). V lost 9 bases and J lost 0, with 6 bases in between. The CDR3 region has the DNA TGTGCCAGGGACAGCTCTGGGGCCAACGTCCTGACTTTC. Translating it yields CARDSSGANVLTF.

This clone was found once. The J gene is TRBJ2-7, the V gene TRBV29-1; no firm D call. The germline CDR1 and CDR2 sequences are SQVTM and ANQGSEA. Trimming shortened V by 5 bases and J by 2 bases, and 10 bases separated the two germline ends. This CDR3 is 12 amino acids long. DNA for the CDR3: TGCAGCGTTTTATCGACGGCCTACGAGCAGTACTTC. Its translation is CSVLSTAYEQYF.

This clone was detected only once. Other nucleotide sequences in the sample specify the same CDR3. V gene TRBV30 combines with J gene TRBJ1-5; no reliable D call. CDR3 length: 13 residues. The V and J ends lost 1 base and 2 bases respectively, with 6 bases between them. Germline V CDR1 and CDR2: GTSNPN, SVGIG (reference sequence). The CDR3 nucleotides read TGTGCCTGGAGTGAGGGTGGCAATCAGCCCCAGCATTTT. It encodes CAWSEGGNQPQHF.

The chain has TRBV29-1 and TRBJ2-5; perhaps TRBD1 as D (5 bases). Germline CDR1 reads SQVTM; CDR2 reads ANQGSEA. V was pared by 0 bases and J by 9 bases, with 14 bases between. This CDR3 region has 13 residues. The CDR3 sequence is CSVEELDLGPQYF. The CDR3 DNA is TGCAGCGTTGAAGAACTGGACCTGGGGCCCCAGTACTTC. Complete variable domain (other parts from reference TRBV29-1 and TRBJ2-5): SAVISQKPSRDICQRGTSLTIQCQVDSQVTMMFWYRQQPGQSLTLIATANQGSEATYESGFVIDKFPISRPNLTFSTLTVSNMSPEDSSIYLCSVEELDLGPQYFGPGTRLLVL.

The CDR3 nucleotides are TGCAGCGTAGCGGGACAGGGTTACTACGAGCAGTACTTC. Translated: CSVAGQGYYEQYF. The genes are TRBV29-1 and TRBJ2-7; 9 positions match TRBD1. Germline V gene lookup returns CDR1 SQVTM and CDR2 ANQGSEA. J gave up 3 bases and V 6 bases, and 6 bases lay outside the gene matches. This CDR3 comprises 13 residues.

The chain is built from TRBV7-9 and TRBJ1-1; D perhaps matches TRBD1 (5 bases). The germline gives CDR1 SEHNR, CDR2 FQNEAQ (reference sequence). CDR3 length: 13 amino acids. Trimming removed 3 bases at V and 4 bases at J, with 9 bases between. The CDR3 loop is CASSLQGSTEAFF. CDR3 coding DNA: TGTGCCAGCAGCTTGCAGGGTTCCACTGAAGCTTTCTTT.

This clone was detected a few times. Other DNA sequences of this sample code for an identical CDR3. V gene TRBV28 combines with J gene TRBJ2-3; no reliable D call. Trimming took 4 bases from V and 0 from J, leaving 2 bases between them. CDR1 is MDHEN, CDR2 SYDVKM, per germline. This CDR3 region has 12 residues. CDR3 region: CASSYSTDTQYF. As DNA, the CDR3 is TGTGCCAGCAGTTATAGCACAGATACGCAGTATTTT.

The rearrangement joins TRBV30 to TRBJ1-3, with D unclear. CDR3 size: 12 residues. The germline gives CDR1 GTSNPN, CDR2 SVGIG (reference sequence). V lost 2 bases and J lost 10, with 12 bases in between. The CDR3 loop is CAWSQNPKTIYF. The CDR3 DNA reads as TGTGCCTGGAGTCAAAATCCCAAGACCATATATTTT.